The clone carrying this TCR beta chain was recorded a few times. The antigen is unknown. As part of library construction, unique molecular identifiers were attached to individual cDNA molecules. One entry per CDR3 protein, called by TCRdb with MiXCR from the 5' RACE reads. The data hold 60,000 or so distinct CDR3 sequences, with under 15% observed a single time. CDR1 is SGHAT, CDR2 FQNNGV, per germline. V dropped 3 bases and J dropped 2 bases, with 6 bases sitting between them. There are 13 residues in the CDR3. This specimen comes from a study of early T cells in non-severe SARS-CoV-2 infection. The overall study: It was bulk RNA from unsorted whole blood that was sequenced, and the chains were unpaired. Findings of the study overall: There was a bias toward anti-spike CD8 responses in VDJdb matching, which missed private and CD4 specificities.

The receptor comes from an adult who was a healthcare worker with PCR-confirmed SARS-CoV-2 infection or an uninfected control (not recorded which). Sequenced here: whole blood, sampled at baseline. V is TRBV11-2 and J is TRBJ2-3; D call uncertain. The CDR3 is CASSLGYTDTQYF. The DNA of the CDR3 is TGTGCCAGCAGCTTGGGATACACAGATACGCAGTATTTT.